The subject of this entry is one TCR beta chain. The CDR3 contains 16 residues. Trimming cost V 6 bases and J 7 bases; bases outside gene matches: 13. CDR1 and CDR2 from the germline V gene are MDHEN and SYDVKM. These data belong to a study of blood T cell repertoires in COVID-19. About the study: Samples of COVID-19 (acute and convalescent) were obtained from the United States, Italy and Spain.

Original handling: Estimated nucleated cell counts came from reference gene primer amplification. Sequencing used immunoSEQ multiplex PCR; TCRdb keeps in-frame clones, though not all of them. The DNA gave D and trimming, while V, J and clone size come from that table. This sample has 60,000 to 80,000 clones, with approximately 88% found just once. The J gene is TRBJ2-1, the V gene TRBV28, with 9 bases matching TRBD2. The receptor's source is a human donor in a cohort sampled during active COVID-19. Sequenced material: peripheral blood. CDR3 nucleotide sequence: TGTGCCAGCAGAATCGGTGCGGGAGGGCCGGTAAATGAGCAGTTCTTC. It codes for CASRIGAGGPVNEQFF.